The 3 T cell receptor beta chains listed next were all sequenced from one sample in a study of regulatory T cells in long-lasting Graves disease (dated by TCRdb to 2020 to 2022). The protocol used for the library was multiplex PCR. For sequencing, an Illumina HiSeq 4000 was employed. iRepertoire HTBI primers and Arm-PCR amplification of CDR3 regions were used to construct TCR beta libraries. Starting from the raw public reads, TCRdb applied fastp trimming at Q25, assembled clones with MiXCR and retained in-frame beta chains. Entries that share a CDR3 protein sequence are merged under the most common genes and DNA. In this sample the table shows roughly 430,000 distinct CDR3 sequences, 21% of which occur a single time. The biggest ten clones account for over 11% of the sample. The sample's time point label is to be understood as: persistent/refractory GD, antithyroid drugs over 5 years with positive TRAb. For both TCR sequencing and RNA sequencing, RNA was extracted from PBMCs using TRIzol.

The sample in question was peripheral blood mononuclear cells (PBMCs), obtained when the disease was refractory, from a patient treated with antithyroid drugs. Receptor source: a female donor with Graves disease.

In this sample, this clonotype turned up many times. The rearrangement links TRBV12-3 or TRBV12-4 to TRBJ2-7, with D maybe TRBD1 (6 bases). This CDR3 is 15 amino acids long. Trimming pared 7 bases from V and 5 bases from J, leaving 21 bases between. CDR3 amino acids: CASTQAMGAPDEQYF. Here the CDR3 DNA reads TGTGCCAGCACCCAAGCCATGGGGGCGCCCGACGAGCAGTACTTC.

This clonotype came up a few times. The chain links TRBV19 to TRBJ2-6; 10 bases fit TRBD2. The CDR3 has 16 amino acids. Germline loops: CDR1 LNHDA, CDR2 SQIVND (reference sequence). After removal of 7 bases from V and 1 base from J, the junction contained 4 bases not matched to a gene. The CDR3 is CASITSGKSGANVLTF. The CDR3 DNA is TGTGCCAGTATAACTAGCGGGAAATCTGGGGCCAACGTCCTGACTTTC.

This clonotype came up many times. The rearrangement uses TRBV5-1 and TRBJ2-2; D may match TRBD1 or TRBD2 (5 bases each). The CDR3 spans 15 residues. The germline V gene encodes CDR1 SGHRS and CDR2 YFSETQ. V was trimmed by 2 bases and J by 1 base, leaving 9 bases between them. The CDR3 DNA reads TGCGCCAGCAGCTTCTCGGGACGGAACACCGGGGAGCTGTTTTTT. Protein: CASSFSGRNTGELFF. The entire variable domain, with the rest obtained from reference TRBV5-1 and TRBJ2-2, is as follows: KAGVTQTPRYLIKTRGQQVTLSCSPISGHRSVSWYQQTPGQGLQFLFEYFSETQRNKGNFPGRFSGRQFSNSRSEMNVSTLELGDSALYLCASSFSGRNTGELFFGEGSRLTVL.